This passage covers 2 T cell receptor beta chains from one sample sequenced in a study of T cell responses to AZD1222 COVID-19 vaccine (dated by TCRdb to the early 2020s). The sample's time point label, decoded: baseline before first vaccination. To prepare the library, the immunoSEQ multiplex PCR assay was applied. TCRdb took over this immuneACCESS table, retaining in-frame rearrangements with V and J assigned. Such tables are incomplete; in checked studies, under half of the missing clones stem from an unresolved V gene, and the remainder is unexplained. In this sample the table shows about 150,000 clones, 90% of which occur a single time. Approximately 17% of the sample is in the top ten clones. This specimen consisted of peripheral blood, obtained on day 0 of AZD1222 vaccination. These receptors originate from an adult in good health.

V gene TRBV11-2 combines with J gene TRBJ2-7; 10 bases are a match to TRBD2. This CDR3 spans 16 amino acids. V trimming: 5 bases; J trimming: 5 bases; junction bases outside the gene matches: 12. Germline values: CDR1 SGHAT, CDR2 FQNNGV. The CDR3 protein is CASSRALAGGTDEQYF. The CDR3 DNA sequence: TGTGCCAGCAGCCGGGCTTTAGCGGGGGGAACAGACGAGCAGTACTTC.

This chain links TRBV6-2 or TRBV6-3 with TRBJ2-1; TRBD2 matches at 7 bases. Unmatched junction bases numbered 10, after V lost 0 bases and J lost 5 bases. The CDR3 covers 17 residues. Germline CDR1 reads MNHEY; CDR2 reads SVGEGT. This CDR3 is CASSYSKGLPIDNEQFF. The CDR3 DNA sequence: TGTGCCAGCAGTTACTCGAAGGGACTACCTATTGACAATGAGCAGTTCTTC.